These T cell receptor beta chains were read from a single sample in a study of post-analysis software for immune sequencing data. TCRdb processed the PCR reads anew with MiXCR; each CDR3 protein has one entry. Counted here are about 430,000 distinct CDR3 sequences, 39% occurring once; the ten biggest clones make up roughly 8.2%. The sequenced material came from blood. The receptors derive from a girl aged 2-10 years with multiple sclerosis. Each CDR3 is given with its conserved first and last residue. Each record gives: clone size, J gene, D gene, V gene, CDR3 protein, CDR3 DNA. D genes are given only for firm matches. A clone size is listed for some rows: how often the clone was seen (once, few, many), or a class if it is expanded.

once,TRBJ2-3,TRBD2,TRBV27,CASSPSTSGITDTQYF,TGTGCCAGCAGTCCCTCGACTAGCGGGATCACAGATACGCAGTATTTT
-,TRBJ1-2,-,TRBV6-5,CASSITRNYGYTF,TGTGCCAGCTCAATTACACGTAACTATGGCTACACCTTC
many,TRBJ2-1,TRBD2,TRBV29-1,CSAPLAGFYNEQFF,TGCAGCGCACCTCTAGCGGGCTTCTACAATGAGCAGTTCTTC
-,TRBJ2-7,TRBD1,TRBV7-8,CASTLRRQGPSTYEQYF,TGTGCCAGCACCTTGAGGAGACAGGGCCCATCGACCTACGAGCAGTACTTC
-,TRBJ1-1,-,TRBV29-1,CSGYRNTEAFF,TGCAGCGGTTACAGGAACACTGAAGCTTTCTTT
few,TRBJ2-4,TRBD2,TRBV7-3,CASSLTGRDIQYF,TGTGCCAGCAGCTTAACAGGGAGGGACATTCAGTACTTC
-,TRBJ2-1,-,TRBV6-1,CASSFDPKNYNEQFF,TGTGCCAGCAGCTTCGATCCGAAGAATTACAATGAGCAGTTCTTC
-,TRBJ2-6,-,TRBV7-9,CASSIKTGILSGANVLTF,TGTGCCAGCAGCATAAAGACAGGTATTCTCTCTGGGGCCAACGTCCTGACTTTC
-,TRBJ2-7,-,TRBV28,CASSFDQYFYEQYF,TGTGCCAGCAGTTTCGACCAGTATTTCTACGAGCAGTACTTC
few,TRBJ1-1,-,TRBV28,CATDDRNTEAFF,TGTGCCACGGACGACAGAAACACTGAAGCTTTCTTT
-,TRBJ2-1,TRBD1,TRBV29-1,CSAFTGVSSSGEQFF,TGCAGCGCTTTTACAGGGGTTAGTTCTTCAGGTGAGCAGTTCTTC
many,TRBJ1-5,-,TRBV12-3/TRBV12-4,CASSLGGQPQHF,TGTGCCAGCAGTTTAGGAGGTCAGCCCCAGCATTTT
-,TRBJ2-7,TRBD2,TRBV7-7,CASSLTGTSGPYEQYF,TGTGCTAGCAGCTTAACCGGGACTAGCGGCCCCTACGAGCAGTACTTC
once,TRBJ2-5,TRBD2,TRBV9,CACSIAGAQETQYF,TGTGCCTGCAGTATAGCGGGAGCTCAAGAGACCCAGTACTTC
-,TRBJ2-5,-,TRBV20-1,CSARDVGDSYQETQYF,TGCAGTGCTAGAGATGTTGGTGACTCGTACCAAGAGACCCAGTACTTC
few,TRBJ2-2,-,TRBV15,CATSRSGGGELFF,TGTGCCACCAGCAGGTCCGGAGGAGGGGAGCTGTTTTTT
-,TRBJ1-6,-,TRBV7-9,CASSLAKLPLGDRSPLHF,TGTGCCAGCAGCTTAGCGAAGTTACCCTTGGGGGACCGTTCACCCCTCCACTTT
-,TRBJ2-2,TRBD2,TRBV14,CASSRFLAGINTGELFF,TGTGCCAGCAGCCGATTCCTAGCGGGGATCAACACCGGGGAGCTGTTTTTT
few,TRBJ2-7,TRBD2,TRBV6-5,CASRLAGDRNEQYF,TGTGCCAGCAGGCTAGCGGGAGATAGAAACGAGCAGTACTTC
-,TRBJ1-5,-,TRBV28,CASNRADRGNQPQHF,TGTGCCAGCAACAGAGCTGACCGAGGGAATCAGCCCCAGCATTTT
-,TRBJ2-5,TRBD2,TRBV28,CASSRTTSGQETQYF,TGTGCCAGCAGTCGAACCACTAGCGGCCAAGAGACCCAGTACTTC
-,TRBJ2-1,TRBD2,TRBV11-2,CASSPGLAGEFLPHEQFF,TGTGCCAGCAGCCCGGGACTAGCGGGAGAATTCCTTCCCCATGAGCAGTTCTTC
-,TRBJ2-4,-,TRBV4-3,CASSPFRDTASKNIQYF,TGCGCCAGCAGCCCCTTCCGGGACACAGCCAGCAAAAACATTCAGTACTTC
-,TRBJ1-5,-,TRBV4-1,CASSPRTTASNQPQHF,TGCGCCAGCAGCCCCCGGACAACGGCGAGCAATCAGCCCCAGCATTTT
-,TRBJ2-5,TRBD1,TRBV14,CASSPFRDSLQETQYF,TGTGCCAGCAGCCCCTTCAGGGACAGTCTCCAAGAGACCCAGTACTTC
-,TRBJ2-1,-,TRBV20-1,CSARKGWRNEQFF,TGCAGTGCCCGTAAGGGGTGGCGCAATGAGCAGTTCTTC
once,TRBJ2-1,TRBD2,TRBV7-2,CASSFSGGNEQFF,TGTGCCAGCAGCTTTAGCGGGGGCAATGAGCAGTTCTTC
few,TRBJ1-2,-,TRBV7-9,CASSPDGWNYGYTF,TGTGCCAGCAGCCCGGACGGTTGGAACTATGGCTACACCTTC
-,TRBJ2-6,-,TRBV29-1,CSVPVPGANVLTF,TGCAGCGTTCCGGTGCCTGGGGCCAACGTCCTGACTTTC
-,TRBJ1-2,-,TRBV5-1,CASRDPVTDGYTF,TGCGCCAGCAGGGATCCGGTCACAGATGGCTACACCTTC
few,TRBJ2-5,TRBD1,TRBV7-9,CASSLPGTVQETQYF,TGTGCCAGCAGCTTACCCGGGACAGTACAAGAGACCCAGTACTTC
-,TRBJ1-2,-,TRBV20-1,CSAPQGSNYGYTF,TGCAGTGCTCCGCAGGGCAGTAACTATGGCTACACCTTC
few,TRBJ2-7,TRBD2,TRBV20-1,CSASWGLGPYEQYF,TGCAGTGCTAGTTGGGGACTAGGACCCTACGAGCAGTACTTC
-,TRBJ1-2,-,TRBV4-3,CASSQDRVYGYTF,TGCGCCAGCAGCCAAGATAGAGTTTATGGCTACACCTTC
-,TRBJ2-6,-,TRBV5-1,CASRLWGGIAGANVLTF,TGCGCCAGCAGGCTTTGGGGCGGTATAGCTGGGGCCAACGTCCTGACTTTC
-,TRBJ2-4,TRBD2,TRBV4-2,CASSPPGGLAKNIQYF,TGTGCCAGCAGCCCCCCCGGGGGACTAGCAAAAAACATTCAGTACTTC
few,TRBJ1-6,-,TRBV6-5,CASSYSMVQPGDSPLHF,TGTGCCAGCAGTTACTCGATGGTACAGCCTGGGGATTCACCCCTCCACTTT
-,TRBJ2-5,TRBD1,TRBV5-1,CASSFSGTGARETQYF,TGCGCCAGCAGCTTCTCCGGGACAGGGGCACGGGAGACCCAGTACTTC
-,TRBJ2-3,-,TRBV12-3/TRBV12-4,CASSQTRSSHNPQYF,TGTGCCAGCAGTCAGACTAGATCTAGTCATAATCCGCAGTATTTT
-,TRBJ1-2,-,TRBV27,CASRMDGDGYTF,TGTGCCAGCAGGATGGACGGCGATGGCTACACCTTC
many,TRBJ2-3,-,TRBV19,CASSSMDSVATDTQYF,TGTGCCAGTAGTTCTATGGACAGTGTAGCCACAGATACGCAGTATTTT
-,TRBJ2-5,TRBD1,TRBV5-6,CASSLARGLETQYF,TGTGCCAGCAGCTTGGCTAGGGGGCTAGAGACCCAGTACTTC
few,TRBJ1-1,-,TRBV29-1,CSVGTTEAFF,TGCAGCGTTGGGACAACTGAAGCTTTCTTT
-,TRBJ1-1,TRBD1,TRBV20-1,CSARLTGGEMNTEAFF,TGCAGTGCTAGACTGACAGGGGGGGAGATGAACACTGAAGCTTTCTTT
-,TRBJ2-3,-,TRBV19,CASSIRTVSTDTQYF,TGTGCCAGTAGTATTCGGACGGTTAGCACAGATACGCAGTATTTT
few,TRBJ2-7,TRBD1,TRBV5-1,CASSLVGTGYYEQYF,TGCGCCAGCAGCTTGGTCGGGACAGGGTACTACGAGCAGTACTTC
-,TRBJ2-6,-,TRBV7-9,CASSLGMGRTTTGANVLTF,TGTGCCAGCAGCTTAGGTATGGGACGGACAACAACTGGGGCCAACGTCCTGACTTTC
-,TRBJ1-5,-,TRBV7-8,CASSLEHYQPQHF,TGTGCCAGCAGCTTAGAGCATTATCAGCCCCAGCATTTT
once,TRBJ1-6,-,TRBV4-2,CASSQGQGNSPLHF,TGTGCCAGCAGCCAAGGCCAGGGGAATTCACCCCTCCACTTT
many,TRBJ2-1,TRBD2,TRBV6-2/TRBV6-3,CASSTASGPYNEQFF,TGTGCCAGCAGTACCGCTAGCGGGCCCTACAATGAGCAGTTCTTC
-,TRBJ2-7,-,TRBV7-9,CASSSDYRRYEQYF,TGTGCCAGCAGCTCCGACTACAGGCGATACGAGCAGTACTTC